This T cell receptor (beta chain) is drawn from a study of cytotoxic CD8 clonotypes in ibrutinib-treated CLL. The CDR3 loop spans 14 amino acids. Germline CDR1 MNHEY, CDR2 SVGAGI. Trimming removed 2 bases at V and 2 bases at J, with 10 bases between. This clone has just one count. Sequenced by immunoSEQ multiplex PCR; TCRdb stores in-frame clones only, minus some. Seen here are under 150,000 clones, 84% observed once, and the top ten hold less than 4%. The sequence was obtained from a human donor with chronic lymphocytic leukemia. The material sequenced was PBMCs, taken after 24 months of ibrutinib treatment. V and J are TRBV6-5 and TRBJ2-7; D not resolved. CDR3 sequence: CASSYDQATYEQYF. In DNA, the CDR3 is TGTGCCAGCAGTTACGACCAGGCGACCTACGAGCAGTACTTC.